This T cell receptor (beta chain) was recorded in a study of blood T cell repertoires in COVID-19. The overall study: PBMCs, B-cell-depleted T cells, or T cells provided the cDNA or gDNA that made up the material.

This table comes from immunoSEQ multiplex PCR, and its TCRdb copy is limited to in-frame clones, with some not included. The table records approximately 290,000 clones, roughly four fifths of them present only once. Germline-derived CDR1 and CDR2 are MRHNA and SNTAGT. V lost 3 bases to trimming and J lost 4 bases, with 12 bases between them. The length of the CDR3 is 14 residues. This clone was found once. The clonotype was recovered from a person aged 70 to 79 with COVID-19, enrolled during active disease. Source material: peripheral blood. The chain couples TRBV6-4 to TRBJ1-1; D gene uncertain. This CDR3 is CASSETLGVTEAFF. The CDR3 DNA reads TGTGCCAGCAGTGAAACGCTCGGGGTCACTGAAGCTTTCTTT.